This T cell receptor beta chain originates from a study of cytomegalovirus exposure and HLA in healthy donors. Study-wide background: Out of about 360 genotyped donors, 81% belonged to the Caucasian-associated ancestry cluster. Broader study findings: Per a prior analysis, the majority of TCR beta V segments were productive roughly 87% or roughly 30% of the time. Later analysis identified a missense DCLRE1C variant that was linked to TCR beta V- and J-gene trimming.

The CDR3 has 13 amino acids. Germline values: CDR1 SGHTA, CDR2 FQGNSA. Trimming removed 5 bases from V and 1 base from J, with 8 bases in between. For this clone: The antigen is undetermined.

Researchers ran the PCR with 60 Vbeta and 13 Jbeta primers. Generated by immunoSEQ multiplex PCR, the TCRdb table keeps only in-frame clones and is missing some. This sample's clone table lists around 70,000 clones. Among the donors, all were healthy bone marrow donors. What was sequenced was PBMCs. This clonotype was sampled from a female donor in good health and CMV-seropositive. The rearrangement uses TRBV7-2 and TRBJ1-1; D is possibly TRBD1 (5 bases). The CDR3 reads CASSPGQNTEAFF. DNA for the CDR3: TGTGCCAGCAGCCCAGGACAGAACACTGAAGCTTTCTTT.